A selection of T cell receptor beta chains follows, all from one sample in a study of blood T cell repertoires in COVID-19. TCRdb keeps only in-frame clones here, not all; method: immunoSEQ multiplex PCR. Among fewer than 400,000 clones listed, more than 90% were seen once. The sequenced sample was PBMCs or T cells enriched from blood (not recorded which). The receptor source for this set is a woman aged 25 to 39 who had recovered from COVID-19. Both conserved end residues are trimmed from each CDR3. Fields, in order: V gene, J gene, CDR3 protein.

TRBV18	TRBJ2-5	ASSPPGGRQETQY
TRBV5-1	TRBJ2-1	ASSLGTSGYNEQF
TRBV27	TRBJ2-7	ASKTRAEGRASEQY
TRBV7-2	TRBJ2-5	ASSSLSGGAIRTETQY
TRBV19	TRBJ2-1	ASNSGSASYNEQF
TRBV7-9	TRBJ2-7	ASSLVRAEQY
TRBV7-2	TRBJ2-1	ASSLAAPTFYEQF
TRBV4-2	TRBJ1-6	ASSQQVLGGISPLH
TRBV7-2	TRBJ2-3	ASSSSSGRWGDTQY
TRBV11-2	TRBJ1-1	ASSINRDLEAF
TRBV5-4	TRBJ1-1	ASSRDGNTEAF
TRBV18	TRBJ2-3	ASSPSAADTQY
TRBV7-8	TRBJ2-7	ASSLASGLRNYEQY
TRBV19	TRBJ1-5	ASSIGTGMYQPQH
TRBV2	TRBJ2-2	ASSSTGGELF
TRBV28	TRBJ2-6	ASREPQVSGANVLT
TRBV5-6	TRBJ1-2	ASGSQGGGYT
TRBV9	TRBJ2-5	ASSSGTSGRETQY
TRBV29-1	TRBJ2-7	SAGQGIYEQY
TRBV7-2	TRBJ1-2	ASSLWDRAFYGYT
TRBV9	TRBJ2-5	ASSVGSGQIAGGPRETQY
TRBV7-2	TRBJ1-6	ASLPASGGSYNSPLH
TRBV7-2	TRBJ2-7	ASSLVGASGRFHEQY
TRBV11-1	TRBJ2-7	ASSLEAGGGSYEQY
TRBV2	TRBJ2-1	ASSVRMASEQF
TRBV7-6	TRBJ1-1	ASSFGGNTEAF
TRBV19	TRBJ2-1	ASIKTAGLAGGLYNEQF
TRBV9	TRBJ2-3	ASSVDGRADTQY